The 10 T cell receptor beta chains given below trace back to one sample, sequenced in a study of blood T cell repertoires in COVID-19. Some clones are missing from TCRdb's copy, which holds only in-frame ones; the method was immunoSEQ multiplex PCR. The sample includes about 350,000 clones, roughly nine tenths of them seen just once. Sequencing was carried out using peripheral blood. The receptors were gathered from a woman in her sixties or seventies with COVID-19, enrolled during active disease.

The chain carries TRBV18 and TRBJ1-5, with a possible D match to TRBD1 (6 bases). Germline CDR1 KGHSH, CDR2 LQKENI. Trimming took 2 bases from V and 6 from J, leaving 11 bases between them. The CDR3 consists of 14 residues. The CDR3 reads CASSPGGAGQPQHF. The CDR3 DNA reads TGTGCCAGCTCACCAGGGGGCGCAGGTCAGCCCCAGCATTTT.

J is TRBJ1-1 and V is TRBV4-2; the D gene is possibly TRBD1 (5 bases). The germline V and J ends were trimmed by 4 bases and 5 bases, with 23 bases remaining between them. Germline CDR1 reads LGHNA; CDR2 reads YNFKEQ. This CDR3 has 17 amino acids. CDR3 in amino acids: CASSPRVRHRSRTEAFF. In DNA form, the CDR3 reads TGTGCCAGCAGCCCCCGTGTAAGGCACAGGTCCCGGACTGAAGCTTTCTTT.

This chain uses TRBV13 with TRBJ1-1; TRBD1 is a possible D gene (6 bases). Germline-derived CDR1 and CDR2 are PRHDT and FYEKMQ (reference sequence). V gave up 4 bases and J gave up 0 bases, with 12 bases separating them. The CDR3 length is 15 residues. The CDR3 coding sequence is TGTGCCAGCAGCTCACCCACAGGGTTGAACACTGAAGCTTTCTTT. Its protein is CASSSPTGLNTEAFF.

The chain joins TRBV7-3 to TRBJ1-1, with 7 bases identical to TRBD1. Germline V gene data show CDR1 as SGHTA and CDR2 as FQGTGA. Unmatched junction bases numbered 6, after V lost 5 bases and J lost 0 bases. The CDR3 length is 15 residues. The DNA of the CDR3 is TGTGCCAGCAGCCCGGACAGGATTATGAACACTGAAGCTTTCTTT. Its translation is CASSPDRIMNTEAFF.

This rearrangement joins TRBV5-1 to TRBJ2-2, with TRBD2 matching 9 bases. V gave up 2 bases and J gave up 5 bases; unmatched junction bases: 7. From germline, CDR1 is SGHRS and CDR2 YFSETQ. The CDR3 is 16 amino acids. CDR3 sequence (DNA): TGCGCCAGCAGCTTAGCGGGGGGCGCGGTTACCGGGGAGCTGTTTTTT. Its translation is CASSLAGGAVTGELFF.

The gene calls are TRBV15 and TRBJ1-2, with a weak D call TRBD1 (6 bases). Trimming stripped 0 bases from V and 2 bases from J, with 13 bases between. Germline-derived CDR1 and CDR2 are LNHNV and YYDKDF (reference sequence). The CDR3 has 16 amino acids. DNA of the CDR3: TGTGCCACCAGCAGAGATCGAGGAAGGGGGAACTATGGCTACACCTTC. Translated: CATSRDRGRGNYGYTF.

V is TRBV5-1 and J is TRBJ2-1; possibly TRBD1 for D (6 bases). Germline CDR1 is SGHRS and CDR2 is YFSETQ. This CDR3 has 14 amino acids. Trimming pared 3 bases from V and 6 bases from J, leaving 13 bases between. CDR3 sequence reads: CASSSGTRINEQFF. CDR3 DNA: TGCGCCAGCAGCTCCGGGACAAGAATCAATGAGCAGTTCTTC. The variable domain in full, with the rest retrieved from reference TRBV5-1 and TRBJ2-1, is KAGVTQTPRYLIKTRGQQVTLSCSPISGHRSVSWYQQTPGQGLQFLFEYFSETQRNKGNFPGRFSGRQFSNSRSEMNVSTLELGDSALYLCASSSGTRINEQFFGPGTRLTVL.

The chain combines TRBV5-8 with TRBJ2-5; weak D call: TRBD1 (5 bases). The CDR3 extends over 14 amino acids. The germline V gene has CDR1 SGHTS and CDR2 YDEGEE. Deletions cut 0 bases from V and 3 bases from J, with 9 bases between. In nucleotides, the CDR3 is TGTGCCAGCAGCTTGGTGCAGGGTAAAGAGACCCAGTACTTC. Amino acids: CASSLVQGKETQYF.

The J gene is TRBJ2-5, the V gene TRBV2, with TRBD1 identical over 8 bases. V lost 6 bases to trimming and J lost 2 bases; unmatched junction nucleotides: 14. Germline CDR1 and CDR2: SNHLY and FYNNEI. The CDR3 has 17 amino acids. Written as DNA, the CDR3 is TGTGCCAGCAGGGGGGTTGGCCGACAGGGGAGGCAAGAGACCCAGTACTTC. This translates into CASRGVGRQGRQETQYF.

This rearrangement joins TRBV6-5 to TRBJ1-2; 10 bases line up with TRBD1. The CDR3 runs 13 residues. The ends lost 7 bases at V and 9 bases at J; junction bases unmatched: 8. Germline CDR1 MNHEY, CDR2 SVGAGI. Written as DNA, the CDR3 is TGTGCCAGCATCAGGACAGGGGGTATTAGCTACACCTTC. Translation gives CASIRTGGISYTF.